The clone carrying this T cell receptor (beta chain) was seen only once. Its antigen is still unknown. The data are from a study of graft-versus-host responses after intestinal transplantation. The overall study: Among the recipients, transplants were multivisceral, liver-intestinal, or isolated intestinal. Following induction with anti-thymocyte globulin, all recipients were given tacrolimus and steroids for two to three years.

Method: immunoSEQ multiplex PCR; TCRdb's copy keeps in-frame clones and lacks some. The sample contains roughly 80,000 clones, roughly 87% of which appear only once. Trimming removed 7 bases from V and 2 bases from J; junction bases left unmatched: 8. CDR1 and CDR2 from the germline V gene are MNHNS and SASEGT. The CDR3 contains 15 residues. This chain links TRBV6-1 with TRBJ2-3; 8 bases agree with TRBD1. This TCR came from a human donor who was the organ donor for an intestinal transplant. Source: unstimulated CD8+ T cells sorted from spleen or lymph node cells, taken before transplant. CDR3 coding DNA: TGTGCCAGCATTTTAGGACAGGGTTACACAGATACGCAGTATTTT. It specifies CASILGQGYTDTQYF.